This TCR beta chain was recorded in a study of T cell responses to AZD1222 COVID-19 vaccine. Study findings and constraints: Nearly half of unique spike-specific TCRs reportedly avoided B.1.351 and B.1.1.7 mutated regions.

The V end was cut by 5 bases, the J end by 2 bases, with 9 bases between. This CDR3 is built from 13 residues. Germline lookup yields CDR1 MDHEN and CDR2 SYDVKM. TCRdb's table, derived via immunoSEQ multiplex PCR, lists solely in-frame clones and lacks some. The table shows about 130,000 clones, with 85% to 95% occurring only once. A note on this clone: Antigen: not known.

This receptor was obtained from an adult in good health. The gene calls are TRBV28 and TRBJ1-2; D ambiguous. The sample in question was peripheral blood, obtained on day 0 of AZD1222 vaccination. CDR3 DNA sequence: TGTGCCAGCAGTCTACGGCAGAACTATGGCTACACCTTC. Its translation is CASSLRQNYGYTF.